These T cell receptor beta chains were read from a single sample in a study of CD8+ T cells in alopecia areata. Generated by immunoSEQ multiplex PCR, the TCRdb table keeps only in-frame clones and is missing some. The table shows more than 90,000 clones, with under 40% occurring only once. Sequenced: CD4+ T cells sorted from blood. The source is a human donor with alopecia areata. The CDR3 runs from the conserved cysteine through the conserved F or W. A D gene is named only where the DNA matches it firmly. Expanded clones are given a class, and other clones once, few, many or no size at all.

d_call	v_call	clone_size	j_call	cdr3_aa	cdr3_nt
TRBD1	TRBV10-3	few	TRBJ2-7	CATGTGHSYEQYF	TGTGCCACCGGGACAGGGCACTCCTACGAGCAGTACTTC
NA	TRBV7-3	few	TRBJ2-1	CASSLIGHTRANEQFF	TGTGCCAGCAGCTTAATAGGACATACGCGAGCCAATGAGCAGTTCTTC
NA	TRBV7-2	NA	TRBJ2-3	CASSLELLSTDTQYF	TGTGCCAGCAGCTTAGAGTTGCTTTCCACAGATACGCAGTATTTT
NA	TRBV7-2	NA	TRBJ2-1	CASSLAPGAIEQFF	TGTGCCAGCAGCTTAGCCCCAGGGGCTATTGAGCAGTTCTTC
NA	TRBV30	few	TRBJ1-1	CAWSVGAANTEAFF	TGTGCCTGGAGTGTCGGGGCCGCGAACACTGAAGCTTTCTTT
TRBD1	TRBV29-1	few	TRBJ2-1	CSVEPGQGDDEQFF	TGCAGCGTTGAACCGGGACAGGGTGACGATGAGCAGTTCTTC
NA	TRBV9	few	TRBJ2-1	CASGVSYNEQFF	TGTGCCAGCGGCGTCTCCTACAATGAGCAGTTCTTC
TRBD1	TRBV29-1	NA	TRBJ2-7	CSVEDRRTGGPYEQYF	TGCAGCGTTGAAGATCGAAGGACAGGGGGCCCGTACGAGCAGTACTTC
TRBD2	TRBV5-1	NA	TRBJ2-3	CASSLGLVYPPTDTQYF	TGCGCCAGCAGCCTGGGACTAGTTTACCCCCCCACAGATACGCAGTATTTT
TRBD1	TRBV29-1	few	TRBJ2-1	CSVVGSRGGELNPQFF	TGCAGCGTTGTCGGGTCCAGAGGGGGCGAACTGAATCCGCAGTTCTTC
NA	TRBV7-9	NA	TRBJ2-3	CASSLVNRKTSTDTQYF	TGTGCCAGCAGCTTAGTCAACAGAAAGACTAGCACAGATACGCAGTATTTT
NA	TRBV10-3	NA	TRBJ2-7	CAISDLLPRTGTYEQYF	TGTGCCATCAGTGATTTGCTACCGCGGACTGGGACCTACGAGCAGTACTTC
NA	TRBV29-1	few	TRBJ1-1	CSVNRWENTEAFF	TGCAGCGTCAACCGTTGGGAGAACACTGAAGCTTTCTTT
TRBD1	TRBV6-1	NA	TRBJ2-6	CASSDRASGANVLTF	TGTGCCAGTTCGGACAGGGCCTCTGGGGCCAACGTCCTGACTTTC
TRBD2	TRBV4-2	NA	TRBJ2-7	CASSLQRAGGINSYEQYF	TGTGCCAGCAGCTTACAACGAGCGGGGGGCATAAACTCCTACGAGCAGTACTTC
NA	TRBV2	NA	TRBJ2-2	CASSPRQTGELFF	TGTGCCAGCAGCCCAAGGCAAACCGGGGAGCTGTTTTTT
NA	TRBV23-1	NA	TRBJ1-4	CASSQCAGRLATNEKLFF	TGCGCCAGCAGTCAATGCGCGGGGCGACTCGCAACTAATGAAAAACTGTTTTTT
NA	TRBV7-9	few	TRBJ2-1	CASSLTTASVEQFF	TGTGCCAGCAGCCTCACGACGGCCTCAGTTGAGCAGTTCTTC
NA	TRBV15	NA	TRBJ1-2	CATSRVNPEAGYTF	TGTGCCACCAGCAGAGTGAATCCTGAAGCTGGCTACACCTTC
NA	TRBV29-1	few	TRBJ2-3	CSAHRGHGVADTQYF	TGCAGCGCCCACCGAGGGCATGGGGTGGCAGATACGCAGTATTTT
TRBD1	TRBV7-2	few	TRBJ1-3	CASSSGQGGNTIYF	TGTGCCAGCAGCTCCGGACAGGGCGGAAACACCATATATTTT
NA	TRBV10-3	few	TRBJ2-7	CAISESQLRSYEQYF	TGTGCCATCAGTGAGTCCCAATTACGCTCCTACGAGCAGTACTTC
NA	TRBV5-1	few	TRBJ1-6	CASSLEPGGSDSPLHF	TGCGCCAGCAGCCTGGAACCGGGCGGATCGGATTCACCCCTCCACTTT
TRBD1	TRBV10-3	few	TRBJ2-1	CAIAAGTGSNEQFF	TGTGCCATCGCCGCCGGGACAGGGAGCAATGAGCAGTTCTTC
TRBD1	TRBV28	NA	TRBJ1-5	CASSPSGGIQPQHF	TGTGCCAGCAGTCCGTCAGGGGGTATTCAGCCCCAGCATTTT
TRBD2	TRBV4-1	few	TRBJ2-4	CASSQGLAGGWTKNIQYF	TGCGCCAGCAGCCAGGGACTAGCGGGGGGTTGGACCAAAAACATTCAGTACTTC
NA	TRBV7-9	NA	TRBJ2-7	CASSKVLGNAEQYF	TGTGCCAGCAGCAAAGTGCTGGGTAACGCCGAGCAGTACTTC
TRBD2	TRBV2	NA	TRBJ2-7	CAGSTSGRAGAYF	TGTGCCGGCTCGACTAGCGGGAGGGCCGGTGCGTACTTC
TRBD2	TRBV25-1	few	TRBJ2-7	CASSGSTSGGTAQYF	TGTGCCAGCAGTGGATCGACTAGCGGAGGGACGGCGCAGTACTTC